These 5 T cell receptor beta chains came from one sample sequenced in a study of blood T cell repertoires in COVID-19. The table came from immunoSEQ multiplex PCR; TCRdb's copy has only in-frame clones and leaves some out. The data contain approximately 250,000 clones, just under 90% of them singletons. The material sequenced was PBMCs or T cells enriched from blood (not recorded which). All receptors derive from a woman aged 25-40 years with acute COVID-19.

Regarding this clone: A junction boundary mismatches the germline segment, possibly from a read error. The chain recombines TRBV27 with TRBJ2-7, with 10 bases that match TRBD1. Germline V gives CDR1 MNHEY, CDR2 SMNVEV (reference sequence). The CDR3 consists of 13 residues. For the CDR3, the DNA is TGTGCCAGCAGTAGACAGGGGGCCTACGAGCAGTGCTTC. As protein: CASSRQGAYEQCF.

The V gene is TRBV5-1, the J gene TRBJ2-7; perhaps TRBD2 as D (7 bases). There are 14 residues in the CDR3. Germline V gene sequence: CDR1 SGHRS, CDR2 YFSETQ. V lost 5 bases and J 4 bases, leaving 16 bases between the germline ends. The CDR3 sequence: CASSPRGGSYEQYF. The DNA of the CDR3 is TGCGCCAGCAGTCCGAGGGGGGGCTCGTACGAGCAGTACTTC. The full variable domain, rest sourced from reference TRBV5-1 and TRBJ2-7, is KAGVTQTPRYLIKTRGQQVTLSCSPISGHRSVSWYQQTPGQGLQFLFEYFSETQRNKGNFPGRFSGRQFSNSRSEMNVSTLELGDSALYLCASSPRGGSYEQYFGPGTRLTVT.

J is TRBJ1-1 and V is TRBV5-1; D not certain. Germline loops: CDR1 SGHRS, CDR2 YFSETQ. Trimming left V 6 bases short and J 4 bases short, with 19 bases between. The CDR3 consists of 15 residues. Here the CDR3 DNA reads TGCGCCAGCAACGCGGGTGGCGGGGAGGGCACTGAAGCTTTCTTT. This translates into CASNAGGGEGTEAFF.

J is TRBJ1-4 and V is TRBV28, with a weak D call TRBD1 (5 bases). The CDR3 runs 16 residues. Trimming shortened V by 6 bases and J by 8 bases, and 22 bases separated the two germline ends. The germline gives CDR1 MDHEN, CDR2 SYDVKM. DNA of the CDR3: TGTGCCAGCAGCGCCGGGGACCTAGGGACTGGGGAAAAACTGTTTTTT. As protein: CASSAGDLGTGEKLFF.

The V call is TRBV19, the J call TRBJ2-7; 7 nucleotides agree with TRBD1. Germline values: CDR1 LNHDA, CDR2 SQIVND (reference sequence). This CDR3 has 15 amino acids. The ends lost 4 bases at V and 0 bases at J; junction bases unmatched: 6. The CDR3, as DNA: TGTGCCAGTAGTACATCATCAGGGGGCTCCTACGAGCAGTACTTC. Translation gives CASSTSSGGSYEQYF. Full variable domain (remainder filled in from reference TRBV19 and TRBJ2-7): DGGITQSPKYLFRKEGQNVTLSCEQNLNHDAMYWYRQDPGQGLRLIYYSQIVNDFQKGDIAEGYSVSREKKESFPLTVTSAQKNPTAFYLCASSTSSGGSYEQYFGPGTRLTVT.